The 30 T cell receptor beta chains listed next were all sequenced from one sample in a study of T cell responses to AZD1222 COVID-19 vaccine. Clones were read by immunoSEQ multiplex PCR, and TCRdb kept only the in-frame ones, dropping some. The table shows tens of thousands of clones, with around 90% occurring only once. Here the sequenced sample was peripheral blood, taken 28 days after the second AZD1222 dose. Receptor source: an adult who received the AZD1222 COVID-19 vaccine.

The chain recombines TRBV5-1 with TRBJ1-2; tentatively, D is TRBD1 (6 bases). With 4 bases removed from V and 3 bases from J, the gap between germline ends came to 13 bases. Germline lookup yields CDR1 SGHRS and CDR2 YFSETQ. The CDR3 sequence is 14 residues long. CDR3 nucleotide sequence: TGCGCCAGCAGCCTTGGGGCAGGGGACTATGGCTACACCTTC. Translation gives CASSLGAGDYGYTF.

The CDR3 spells CASSLLSLGEYTGGYTF. The CDR3 DNA follows: TGTGCCAGCAGCTTACTCAGCCTAGGGGAGTATACGGGAGGCTACACCTTC. The V gene is TRBV7-2, the J gene TRBJ1-2; D may be TRBD1 (5 bases). This CDR3 is 17 amino acids long. V shed 2 bases and J shed 8 bases, with 24 bases lying between them. Germline V gene lookup returns CDR1 SGHTA and CDR2 FQGNSA.

This chain joins TRBV6-5 and TRBJ1-2, with D perhaps matching TRBD1 (5 bases). Germline CDR1 is MNHEY and CDR2 is SVGAGI. This CDR3 is built from 13 residues. Trimming took off 0 bases at V and 8 bases at J, with 10 bases between the two ends. CDR3 amino acids: CASSYSAGYGYTF. Written as DNA, the CDR3 is TGTGCCAGCAGTTACTCTGCAGGGTACGGCTACACCTTC.

Comments on this clone: Other DNA variants within this sample encode the same CDR3. This chain joins TRBV5-6 and TRBJ2-2; TRBD2 matches at 9 bases. Looked up from germline, CDR1 is SGHDT and CDR2 is YYEEEE. The CDR3 length is 16 residues. V was clipped by 0 bases and J by 2 bases; unmatched bases: 2. CDR3 sequence reads: CASSLGLAGNTGELFF. CDR3 in DNA: TGTGCCAGCAGCTTGGGGCTAGCGGGAAACACCGGGGAGCTGTTTTTT.

The rearrangement uses TRBV24-1 and TRBJ2-7; 9 bases are shared with TRBD2. The CDR3 totals 15 residues. With 3 bases clipped from V and 3 bases from J, the junction kept 5 bases outside the gene matches. Germline CDR1 is KGHDR and CDR2 is SFDVKD. CDR3 sequence: CATSDAGTSFYEQYF. CDR3 DNA: TGTGCCACCAGTGATGCCGGGACTAGCTTCTACGAGCAGTACTTC.

The chain couples TRBV5-1 to TRBJ1-2; a possible D gene is TRBD1 (5 bases). The CDR3 totals 14 residues. V lost 2 bases and J 2 bases, leaving 10 bases between the germline ends. Germline-derived CDR1 and CDR2 are SGHRS and YFSETQ. Here the CDR3 reads CASSLQDTNYGYTF. The CDR3, as DNA: TGCGCCAGCAGCTTACAGGATACGAACTATGGCTACACCTTC. Based on the CDR3 plus reference TRBV5-1 and TRBJ1-2, the full variable domain is KAGVTQTPRYLIKTRGQQVTLSCSPISGHRSVSWYQQTPGQGLQFLFEYFSETQRNKGNFPGRFSGRQFSNSRSEMNVSTLELGDSALYLCASSLQDTNYGYTFGSGTRLTVV.

This clone came up once. The chain has TRBV28 and TRBJ1-2, with 11 bases matching TRBD1. The CDR3 length is 17 residues. The V gene's germline CDR1 is MDHEN and CDR2 SYDVKM. V lost 1 base, J lost 4 bases, and 8 bases stayed unmatched. CDR3 coding DNA: TGTGCCAGCAGTTTATCGGGACAGGGGGAAAATATCTATGGCTACACCTTC. Protein sequence: CASSLSGQGENIYGYTF.

The genes are TRBV4-2 and TRBJ2-3; TRBD2 aligns across 8 bases. The CDR3 has 17 amino acids. Germline assignment: CDR1 LGHNA and CDR2 YNFKEQ. The V segment lost 4 bases and the J segment 5 bases; nucleotides outside the gene matches: 14. The CDR3 protein is CASSPSTLGAGVDTQYF. In DNA form, the CDR3 reads TGTGCCAGCAGCCCAAGTACCCTGGGAGCGGGAGTAGATACGCAGTATTTT.

The chain combines TRBV28 with TRBJ2-7; D may match TRBD1 or TRBD2 (6 bases each). The CDR3 sequence is 15 residues long. Per the germline V gene, CDR1 is MDHEN and CDR2 is SYDVKM. The V end lost 3 bases, the J end lost 1 base, and 13 bases lay between the germline ends. As DNA, the CDR3 is TGTGCCAGCAGTTTGGGCAGGGGAGGATCCTACGAGCAGTACTTC. This translates into CASSLGRGGSYEQYF. Supplemented by reference TRBV28 and TRBJ2-7, the full variable domain reads DVKVTQSSRYLVKRTGEKVFLECVQDMDHENMFWYRQDPGLGLRLIYFSYDVKMKEKGDIPEGYSVSREKKERFSLILESASTNQTSMYLCASSLGRGGSYEQYFGPGTRLTVT.

CDR3 protein: CATSGWGNTEAFF. The CDR3 DNA is TGTGCCACCAGCGGATGGGGGAACACTGAAGCTTTCTTT. V is TRBV15 and J is TRBJ1-1; D unclear. CDR1 LNHNV and CDR2 YYDKDF come from the germline V gene (reference sequence). Trimming left V 5 bases short and J 1 base short, with 8 bases between. The CDR3 has 13 amino acids. Together with reference TRBV15 and TRBJ1-1, the CDR3 gives the full variable domain: DAMVIQNPRYQVTQFGKPVTLSCSQTLNHNVMYWYQQKSSQAPKLLFHYYDKDFNNEADTPDNFQSRRPNTSFCFLDIRSPGLGDTAMYLCATSGWGNTEAFFGQGTRLTVV.

This clone was counted a single time. The gene calls are TRBV28 and TRBJ1-5, with D possibly TRBD1 on 6 matching bases. The CDR3 extends over 12 amino acids. Looked up from germline, CDR1 is MDHEN and CDR2 is SYDVKM. The V and J ends lost 6 bases and 7 bases respectively, with 10 bases between them. In nucleotides, the CDR3 is TGTGCCAGCAGGTCCCAGGGGCAGCCCCAGCATTTT. Translation gives CASRSQGQPQHF. Complete variable domain (other parts from reference TRBV28 and TRBJ1-5): DVKVTQSSRYLVKRTGEKVFLECVQDMDHENMFWYRQDPGLGLRLIYFSYDVKMKEKGDIPEGYSVSREKKERFSLILESASTNQTSMYLCASRSQGQPQHFGDGTRLSIL.

V gene TRBV6-5 combines with J gene TRBJ2-7; 8 positions agree with TRBD1. The CDR3 loop spans 15 amino acids. Germline V lookup: CDR1 MNHEY, CDR2 SVGAGI. V lost 0 bases to trimming and J lost 1 base; unmatched junction nucleotides: 2. CDR3 residues: CASSYSYRGSYEQYF. CDR3 sequence (DNA): TGTGCCAGCAGTTACTCCTACAGGGGGTCCTACGAGCAGTACTTC.

This chain joins TRBV3-1 (or the pseudogene TRBV3-2) and TRBJ2-1; 8 bases agree with TRBD1. This CDR3 contains 18 residues. Germline CDR1 is LGHDT and CDR2 is YNNKEL (reference sequence). Trimming at V came to 1 base and at J to 4 bases, leaving 12 bases not matched to a gene. For the CDR3, the DNA is TGTGCCAGCAGCCAAGGCATACCCGGGACAGGAACATACAATGAGCAGTTCTTC. Translating gives CASSQGIPGTGTYNEQFF.

The chain has TRBV6-5 and TRBJ2-7, with TRBD1 matching 8 bases. The length of the CDR3 is 15 residues. V was pared by 5 bases and J by 2 bases, with 8 bases of the junction left unmatched. Germline V gene sequence: CDR1 MNHEY, CDR2 SVGAGI. CDR3 sequence: CASSHRTGLTYEQYF. In DNA, the CDR3 is TGTGCCAGCAGTCACCGGACAGGGTTAACCTACGAGCAGTACTTC.

V usage is TRBV6-4 and J usage is TRBJ2-3, with 8 bases lining up with TRBD2. V shed 6 bases, J shed 5 bases, and the junction held 10 bases outside the gene matches. Germline CDR1 and CDR2: MRHNA and SNTAGT. The CDR3 length is 15 residues. This CDR3 is CASSYSGLAGDTQYF. Written as DNA, the CDR3 is TGTGCCAGCAGCTATTCGGGGCTAGCGGGAGATACGCAGTATTTT.

This sequence joins TRBV2 and TRBJ2-7; D uncertain. The CDR3 runs to 11 residues. Per the germline V gene, CDR1 is SNHLY and CDR2 is FYNNEI. The V end lost 5 bases, the J end lost 1 base, and 3 bases lay between the germline ends. The CDR3 sequence is CASSSSYEQYF. CDR3 nucleotide sequence: TGTGCCAGCAGTTCTTCCTACGAGCAGTACTTC. The full variable domain, rest sourced from reference TRBV2 and TRBJ2-7, is EPEVTQTPSHQVTQMGQEVILRCVPISNHLYFYWYRQILGQKVEFLVSFYNNEISEKSEIFDDQFSVERPDGSNFTLKIRSTKLEDSAMYFCASSSSYEQYFGPGTRLTVT.

The chain combines TRBV27 with TRBJ1-1; D not resolved. V dropped 3 bases and J dropped 5 bases, with 13 bases sitting between them. Germline-derived CDR1 and CDR2 are MNHEY and SMNVEV (reference sequence). The CDR3 length is 14 residues. The CDR3 DNA reads TGTGCCAGCAGTTTGGATGTGGTCGGGACTGAAGCTTTCTTT. Translating gives CASSLDVVGTEAFF.

The rearrangement uses TRBV7-9 and TRBJ1-3, with D possibly being TRBD1 (5 bases). V was shortened by 1 base and J by 0 bases, with 13 bases between the two germline ends. From germline, CDR1 is SEHNR and CDR2 FQNEAQ (reference sequence). The CDR3 consists of 17 residues. The CDR3: CASSLVFGDVSGNTIYF. The CDR3 bases are TGTGCCAGCAGCTTAGTGTTTGGGGACGTCTCTGGAAACACCATATATTTT.

This chain uses TRBV4-3 with TRBJ2-7; the D gene could be TRBD1 or TRBD2 (6 bases each). The CDR3 covers 16 residues. CDR1 is LGHNA, CDR2 YSLEER, per germline. Trimming shortened V by 1 base and J by 2 bases, and 15 bases separated the two germline ends. Written as DNA, the CDR3 is TGCGCCAGCAGCCAAGGGGGTCCGGAGGGGGCCTACGAGCAGTACTTC. Translated: CASSQGGPEGAYEQYF.

V usage is TRBV7-2 and J usage is TRBJ2-3, with D possibly matching TRBD2 (5 bases). V was trimmed by 3 bases and J by 2 bases, leaving 12 bases between them. Germline V CDR1 and CDR2: SGHTA, FQGNSA. The CDR3 is made up of 15 amino acids. CDR3 in amino acids: CASSLFGVATDTQYF. In DNA, the CDR3 is TGTGCCAGCAGCTTGTTCGGGGTAGCCACAGATACGCAGTATTTT.

The chain couples TRBV28 to TRBJ2-1; 14 bases match TRBD2. V trimming: 5 bases; J trimming: 3 bases; junction bases outside the gene matches: 3. The V gene's germline CDR1 is MDHEN and CDR2 SYDVKM. The CDR3 is 16 amino acids. Here the CDR3 reads CASSGGTSGSYNEQFF. The DNA of the CDR3 is TGTGCCAGCAGTGGGGGGACTAGCGGGAGCTACAATGAGCAGTTCTTC.

The chain has TRBV24-1 and TRBJ2-7; D might be TRBD1 (6 bases). V was clipped by 4 bases and J by 1 base, with 10 bases between them. The CDR3 is 14 residues long. Germline-derived CDR1 and CDR2 are KGHDR and SFDVKD. CDR3 in DNA: TGTGCCACCAGTGACCCAGGGGTGTCCTACGAGCAGTACTTC. Translation: CATSDPGVSYEQYF.

The chain has TRBV19 and TRBJ1-5; no clear D gene. Trimming cost V 5 bases and J 1 base, with 9 bases left between them. CDR1 and CDR2 (germline): LNHDA, SQIVND (reference sequence). The CDR3 is 14 amino acids. CDR3 region: CASSPGSSNQPQHF. CDR3 coding DNA: TGTGCCAGTAGTCCCGGGTCCAGCAATCAGCCCCAGCATTTT.

J is TRBJ2-6 and V is TRBV3-1 (or the pseudogene TRBV3-2); no reliable D call. Germline values: CDR1 LGHDT, CDR2 YNNKEL (reference sequence). V was pared by 0 bases and J by 4 bases, with 16 bases between. The length of the CDR3 is 18 residues. The DNA of the CDR3 is TGTGCCAGCAGCCAAGAAGCTAGTATTCCTCCCGGGGCCAACGTCCTGACTTTC. Amino acid sequence: CASSQEASIPPGANVLTF.

This clone is a singleton in its sample. This chain uses TRBV5-1 with TRBJ2-3; D might be TRBD1 or TRBD2, each matching 6 bases. The CDR3 has 14 residues. Trimming pared 4 bases from V and 6 bases from J, leaving 15 bases between. Germline V gene lookup returns CDR1 SGHRS and CDR2 YFSETQ. In DNA form, the CDR3 reads TGCGCCAGCAGCCGTACAGGGACTGGGGATACGCAGTATTTT. Protein product: CASSRTGTGDTQYF. Looking up the rest from reference TRBV5-1 and TRBJ2-3 gives the full variable domain: KAGVTQTPRYLIKTRGQQVTLSCSPISGHRSVSWYQQTPGQGLQFLFEYFSETQRNKGNFPGRFSGRQFSNSRSEMNVSTLELGDSALYLCASSRTGTGDTQYFGPGTRLTVL.

The CDR3 nucleotides read TGTGCCAGCTCACCACGGAACGGAGAGAACACTGAAGCTTTCTTT. Residues: CASSPRNGENTEAFF. The rearrangement links TRBV18 to TRBJ1-1, with no clear D. V lost 1 base and J lost 1, with 10 bases in between. CDR1 KGHSH and CDR2 LQKENI come from the germline V gene. This CDR3 has 15 residues.

The genes are TRBV30 and TRBJ2-7; no definite D call. The germline CDR1 and CDR2 sequences are GTSNPN and SVGIG (reference sequence). V lost 5 bases and J 4 bases, leaving 12 bases between the germline ends. This CDR3 comprises 12 residues. CDR3 protein: CAWGSAAYEQYF. The CDR3 nucleotides are TGTGCCTGGGGCTCTGCAGCGTACGAGCAGTACTTC.

This clone came up once. The chain combines TRBV2 with TRBJ1-2; D might be TRBD1 (6 bases). The V end was cut by 6 bases, the J end by 3 bases, with 23 bases between. Germline V gene lookup returns CDR1 SNHLY and CDR2 FYNNEI. CDR3 length equals 17 residues. The CDR3 sequence: CASSKEAGVPLDYGYTF. Written as DNA, the CDR3 is TGTGCCAGCAGCAAGGAGGCAGGGGTGCCTCTAGACTATGGCTACACCTTC.

The chain couples TRBV5-1 to TRBJ2-1; the match to TRBD1 covers 10 bases. CDR1 SGHRS and CDR2 YFSETQ come from the germline V gene. The V and J ends lost 2 bases and 6 bases, in that order; junction bases with no gene match: 5. This CDR3 is 15 amino acids long. The CDR3 sequence: CASSLRTGGGNEQFF. The CDR3 DNA sequence: TGCGCCAGCAGCTTAAGGACAGGGGGTGGCAATGAGCAGTTCTTC.

The gene calls are TRBV3-1 (or the pseudogene TRBV3-2) and TRBJ1-2, with D perhaps matching TRBD1 (5 bases). This CDR3 contains 15 residues. Germline V gene data show CDR1 as LGHDT and CDR2 as YNNKEL (reference sequence). Trimming cost V 0 bases and J 3 bases, with 11 bases left between them. In DNA form, the CDR3 reads TGTGCCAGCAGCCAAGATCAGGGTGGATACTATGGCTACACCTTC. Translated, it gives CASSQDQGGYYGYTF.